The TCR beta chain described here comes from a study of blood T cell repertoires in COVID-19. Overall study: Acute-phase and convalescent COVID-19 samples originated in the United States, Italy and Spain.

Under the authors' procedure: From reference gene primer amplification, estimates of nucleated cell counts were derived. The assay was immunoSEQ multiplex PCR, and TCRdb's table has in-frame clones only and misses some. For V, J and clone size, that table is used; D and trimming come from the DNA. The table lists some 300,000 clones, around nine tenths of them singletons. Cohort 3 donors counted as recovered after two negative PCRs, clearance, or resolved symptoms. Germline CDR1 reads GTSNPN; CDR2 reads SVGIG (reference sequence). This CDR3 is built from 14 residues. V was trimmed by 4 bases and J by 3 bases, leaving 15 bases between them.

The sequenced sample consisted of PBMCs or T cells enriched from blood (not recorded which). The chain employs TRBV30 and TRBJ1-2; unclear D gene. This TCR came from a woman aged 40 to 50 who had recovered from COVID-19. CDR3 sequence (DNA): TGTGCCTGGAATGGTGGAGGGAGGTACTATGGCTACACCTTC. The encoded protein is CAWNGGGRYYGYTF. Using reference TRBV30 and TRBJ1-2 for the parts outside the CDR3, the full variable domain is SQTIHQWPATLVQPVGSPLSLECTVEGTSNPNLYWYRQAAGRGLQLLFYSVGIGQISSEVPQNLSASRPQDRQFILSSKKLLLSDSGFYLCAWNGGGRYYGYTFGSGTRLTVV.